The 7 T cell receptor beta chains below all came from one sample that was sequenced in a study of blood T cell repertoires in COVID-19. Some clones are missing from TCRdb's copy, which holds only in-frame ones; the method was immunoSEQ multiplex PCR. The table has 250,000 or so clones, about 87% seen once. The sample was peripheral blood. These receptor sequences come from a woman in her 40s who had recovered from COVID-19.

The sample holds one count of this clone. The CDR3 loop is CASSLGDRDLQPQHF. The CDR3 DNA reads as TGTGCCAGCAGCTTAGGGGACAGGGATCTTCAGCCCCAGCATTTT. The chain recombines TRBV13 with TRBJ1-5; 8 nucleotides line up with TRBD1. Germline V gene lookup returns CDR1 PRHDT and CDR2 FYEKMQ (reference sequence). Trimming at V came to 0 bases and at J to 6 bases, leaving 4 bases not matched to a gene. The CDR3 sequence is 15 residues long.

With regard to this clone: Other nucleotide sequences in the sample specify the same CDR3. V gene TRBV29-1 combines with J gene TRBJ2-7; D is perhaps TRBD1 (5 bases). Trimming shortened V by 2 bases and J by 4 bases, and 9 bases separated the two germline ends. CDR3 size: 12 residues. The germline V gene encodes CDR1 SQVTM and CDR2 ANQGSEA. CDR3 protein: CSVETGGYEQYF. The DNA for the CDR3 is TGCAGCGTTGAAACAGGCGGATACGAGCAGTACTTC.

V and J are TRBV30 and TRBJ2-4; D ambiguous. CDR1 is GTSNPN and CDR2 is SVGIG in the germline V gene (reference sequence). The CDR3 runs to 13 residues. V was trimmed by 0 bases and J by 4 bases, leaving 7 bases between them. The CDR3 spells CAWSVHLKNIQYF. For the CDR3, the DNA is TGTGCCTGGAGTGTACATTTAAAAAACATTCAGTACTTC.

V gene TRBV6-2 or TRBV6-3 combines with J gene TRBJ1-2; D possibly corresponds to TRBD1 (5 bases). The CDR3 covers 13 residues. The germline CDR1 and CDR2 sequences are MNHEY and SVGEGT. V lost 3 bases to trimming and J lost 4 bases, with 9 bases between them. The CDR3 loop is CASSYQGLYGYTF. CDR3 coding DNA: TGTGCCAGCAGTTATCAGGGACTCTATGGCTACACCTTC.

The rearrangement uses TRBV10-3 and TRBJ2-5; the match to TRBD2 covers 8 bases. The V gene's germline CDR1 is ENHRY and CDR2 SYGVKD. CDR3 length: 16 amino acids. The trim removed 10 bases at V and 6 bases at J, leaving 19 bases unmatched. CDR3 region: CATSPVLQRGWKTQYF. In DNA, the CDR3 is TGTGCCACCTCCCCCGTTCTGCAGCGGGGGTGGAAGACCCAGTACTTC.

The chain couples TRBV7-2 to TRBJ1-2, with 11 bases aligning to TRBD1. Germline V gene sequence: CDR1 SGHTA, CDR2 FQGNSA. CDR3 length: 14 amino acids. Trimming removed 6 bases from V and 7 bases from J; junction bases left unmatched: 7. The CDR3 loop reads CASRQGQGAGGYTF. The CDR3 region has the DNA TGTGCCAGCAGGCAAGGACAGGGGGCGGGTGGCTACACCTTC.

This clone came up a few times. The CDR3 DNA follows: TGTGCCAGCAGCCAGACAGGGGGCGAGCAGTACTTC. Protein: CASSQTGGEQYF. This chain uses TRBV3-1 (or the pseudogene TRBV3-2) with TRBJ2-7; 9 positions agree with TRBD1. From germline, CDR1 is LGHDT and CDR2 YNNKEL (reference sequence). The CDR3 runs 12 residues. Trimming took 3 bases from V and 6 from J; bases not matched to a gene: 0.